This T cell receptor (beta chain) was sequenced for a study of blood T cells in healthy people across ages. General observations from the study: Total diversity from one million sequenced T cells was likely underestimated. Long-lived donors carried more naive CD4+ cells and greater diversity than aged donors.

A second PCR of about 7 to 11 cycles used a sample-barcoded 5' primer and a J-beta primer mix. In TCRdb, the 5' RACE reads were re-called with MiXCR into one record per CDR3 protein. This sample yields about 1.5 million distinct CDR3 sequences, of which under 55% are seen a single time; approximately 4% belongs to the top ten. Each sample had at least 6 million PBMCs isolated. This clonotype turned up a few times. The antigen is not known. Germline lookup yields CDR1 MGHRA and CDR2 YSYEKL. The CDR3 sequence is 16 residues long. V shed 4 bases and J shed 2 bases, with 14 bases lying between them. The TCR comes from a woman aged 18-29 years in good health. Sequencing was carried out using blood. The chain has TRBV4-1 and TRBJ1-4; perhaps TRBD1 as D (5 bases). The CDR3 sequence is CASSPGIWVTNEKLFF. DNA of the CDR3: TGCGCCAGCAGCCCAGGGATCTGGGTGACTAATGAAAAACTGTTTTTT.